This T cell receptor (beta chain) comes out of a study of T cell responses to AZD1222 COVID-19 vaccine. Germline CDR1 KGHDR, CDR2 SFDVKD. The CDR3 length is 15 residues. V was clipped by 3 bases and J by 3 bases; unmatched bases: 6. Sequencing used immunoSEQ multiplex PCR; TCRdb keeps in-frame clones, though not all of them. The table shows some 200,000 clones, with approximately 90% occurring only once. The sequence derives from an adult who received the AZD1222 COVID-19 vaccine. This material consisted of peripheral blood, taken 28 days after the second AZD1222 dose. V is TRBV24-1 and J is TRBJ2-7, with 8 bases that match TRBD1. The CDR3 DNA reads as TGTGCCACCAGTGATGTCGGGACAGGTATCTACGAGCAGTACTTC. As protein: CATSDVGTGIYEQYF.